A single sample is the source of the 26 T cell receptor beta chains below, sequenced in a study of T cells in Graves' hyperthyroidism and ophthalmopathy. Amplification of TCR beta CDR3 regions was performed using RNA transcripts as template. The HTBI primer set served for first-round RT-PCR of the TCR CDR3. TCRdb re-analysed the multiplex PCR reads in MiXCR, keeping a single row per CDR3 protein. The profile covers over 400,000 distinct CDR3 sequences, with 14% to 15% appearing a single time and approximately 13% taken by the ten largest. What was sequenced was blood. The receptors derive from a young man with Graves' ophthalmopathy.

This chain links TRBV6-5 with TRBJ2-6, with a possible D match to TRBD1 (6 bases). CDR3 length: 16 residues. Germline CDR1 reads MNHEY; CDR2 reads SVGAGI. The V end lost 0 bases, the J end lost 2 bases, and 8 bases lay between the germline ends. CDR3 nucleotides: TGTGCCAGCAGTTACTCGCCAGGGGCTGGGGCCAACGTCCTGACTTTC. It encodes CASSYSPGAGANVLTF.

This clonotype was counted a few times. V gene TRBV6-1 combines with J gene TRBJ2-3, with a possible D match to TRBD2 (6 bases). CDR1 and CDR2 from the germline V gene are MNHNS and SASEGT. The CDR3 covers 13 residues. V lost 5 bases, J lost 5 bases, and 11 bases lay in between. In DNA, the CDR3 is TGTGCCAGCAGTTCCCCGGGGGTAGATACGCAGTATTTT. As protein: CASSSPGVDTQYF.

This clonotype has a handful of counts. The chain joins TRBV4-1 to TRBJ1-5; 9 positions match TRBD1. Germline V lookup: CDR1 MGHRA, CDR2 YSYEKL. The CDR3 extends over 14 amino acids. V lost 3 bases and J lost 4; bases outside the gene matches: 1. CDR3 sequence reads: CASSHGTGNQPQHF. As DNA, the CDR3 is TGCGCCAGCAGCCACGGGACAGGGAATCAGCCCCAGCATTTT.

On this clonotype: This sequence may be a read error, since a much larger clone differs from it by one base. J is TRBJ2-1 and V is TRBV5-1; TRBD1 matches 9 bases. Trimming cost V 4 bases and J 5 bases; bases outside gene matches: 4. CDR3 length: 14 residues. Germline loops: CDR1 SGHRS, CDR2 YFSETQ. The CDR3: CASSGTGRNNEQFF. The DNA for the CDR3 is TGCGCCAGCAGCGGGACAGGGAGGAACAATGAGCAGTTCTTC.

This clonotype was detected a few times. The rearrangement uses TRBV19 and TRBJ2-2; 10 positions match TRBD2. After removal of 3 bases from V and 3 bases from J, the junction contained 7 bases not matched to a gene. This CDR3 has 17 amino acids. Germline CDR1 and CDR2: LNHDA and SQIVND (reference sequence). CDR3 nucleotides: TGTGCCAGTAGTATTCCGCTAGCGGGGGAGTACACCGGGGAGCTGTTTTTT. It codes for CASSIPLAGEYTGELFF.

Ten or more counts support this clonotype. This sequence joins TRBV11-2 and TRBJ2-1, with 10 bases aligning to TRBD1. Looked up from germline, CDR1 is SGHAT and CDR2 is FQNNGV. The CDR3 sequence is 15 residues long. The V segment lost 7 bases and the J segment 8 bases; nucleotides outside the gene matches: 11. CDR3 sequence: CASILTGQGIHEQFF. The CDR3, as DNA: TGTGCCAGCATCCTAACGGGACAGGGGATCCATGAGCAGTTCTTC.

The J gene is TRBJ2-5, the V gene TRBV6-5, with D unresolved. The CDR3 runs to 15 residues. Trimming took off 0 bases at V and 1 base at J, with 9 bases between the two ends. Germline V CDR1 and CDR2: MNHEY, SVGAGI. The CDR3 nucleotides are TGTGCCAGCAGTTACTCGAAGCACAGCCAAGAGACCCAGTACTTC. Residues: CASSYSKHSQETQYF.

This clonotype was found a few times. The CDR3 sequence: CASSQTTGYTNYGYTF. CDR3 coding DNA: TGTGCCAGCAGCCAGACGACGGGATACACTAACTATGGCTACACCTTC. The V and J genes are TRBV9 and TRBJ1-2; D is unresolved. The germline V gene has CDR1 SGDLS and CDR2 YYNGEE. V was shortened by 4 bases and J by 0 bases, with 16 bases between the two germline ends. This CDR3 has 16 residues.

This clonotype was found a few times. The chain carries TRBV5-1 and TRBJ1-3; D not resolved. In germline, CDR1 is SGHRS, CDR2 YFSETQ. The CDR3 totals 14 residues. V was shortened by 0 bases and J by 2 bases, with 6 bases between the two germline ends. CDR3 bases: TGCGCCAGCAGCTTGGACACCACTGGAAACACCATATATTTT. This translates into CASSLDTTGNTIYF. The full variable domain, rest sourced from reference TRBV5-1 and TRBJ1-3, is KAGVTQTPRYLIKTRGQQVTLSCSPISGHRSVSWYQQTPGQGLQFLFEYFSETQRNKGNFPGRFSGRQFSNSRSEMNVSTLELGDSALYLCASSLDTTGNTIYFGEGSWLTVV.

This rearrangement joins TRBV4-1 to TRBJ2-7; 7 nucleotides line up with TRBD1. Trimming at V came to 1 base and at J to 1 base, leaving 4 bases not matched to a gene. CDR1 MGHRA and CDR2 YSYEKL come from the germline V gene. The CDR3 has 15 residues. The CDR3 is CASSQGPGQSYEQYF. The CDR3 nucleotides read TGCGCCAGCAGCCAAGGGCCGGGACAGTCCTACGAGCAGTACTTC.

In this sample, this clonotype turned up many times. The chain links TRBV6-1 to TRBJ1-5; 7 bases align to TRBD1. V lost 7 bases, J lost 2 bases, and 2 bases stayed unmatched. CDR3 length: 13 amino acids. From germline, CDR1 is MNHNS and CDR2 SASEGT. The CDR3 coding sequence is TGTGCCAGCAAGGGGGCCGGCAATCAGCCCCAGCATTTT. Translated, it gives CASKGAGNQPQHF.

This clonotype showed up many times. This sequence joins TRBV10-1 and TRBJ2-4, with TRBD1 matching over 12 bases. The CDR3 has 15 amino acids. CDR1 WNHNN and CDR2 SYGVQD come from the germline V gene (reference sequence). The ends lost 0 bases at V and 6 bases at J; junction bases unmatched: 0. For the CDR3, the DNA is TGCGCCAGCAGTGAGTCGGGACAGGGGGCAAACATTCAGTACTTC. Translation gives CASSESGQGANIQYF.

This clonotype came up many times. The chain recombines TRBV12-3 or TRBV12-4 with TRBJ2-1; 8 nucleotides line up with TRBD1. The V gene end was trimmed by 2 bases and the J gene end by 5 bases; junction bases not matched to a gene: 5. CDR3 length: 15 residues. As DNA, the CDR3 is TGTGCCAGCAGTTTATCAGGGGGCTTCAACAATGAGCAGTTCTTC. Amino acid sequence: CASSLSGGFNNEQFF.

This clonotype was recorded a few times. The chain couples TRBV6-6 to TRBJ2-7, with D uncertain. Trimming pared 2 bases from V and 6 bases from J, leaving 11 bases between. Germline CDR1 MNHNY, CDR2 SVGAGI (reference sequence). The CDR3 runs to 13 residues. CDR3 nucleotide sequence: TGTGCCAGCAGTTACGCAGGTTTGCCCGAGCAGTACTTC. Translated: CASSYAGLPEQYF.

This clonotype was seen repeatedly, ten times or more. V is TRBV10-3 and J is TRBJ2-3; D is perhaps TRBD1 (6 bases). V was shortened by 5 bases and J by 6 bases, with 12 bases between the two germline ends. CDR3 length equals 13 residues. CDR1 ENHRY and CDR2 SYGVKD come from the germline V gene. CDR3 nucleotide sequence: TGTGCCATCAGTAGGACAGAGTATGATACGCAGTATTTT. Translating gives CAISRTEYDTQYF.

This clonotype was recorded at least ten times. This chain links TRBV13 with TRBJ2-1; 9 bases agree with TRBD2. The length of the CDR3 is 14 residues. The J segment lost 8 bases and the V segment lost 3 bases, leaving 5 bases of the junction unmatched. CDR1 PRHDT and CDR2 FYEKMQ come from the germline V gene (reference sequence). CDR3 sequence reads: CASSFGTSFDEQFF. CDR3 DNA sequence: TGTGCCAGCAGCTTCGGGACTAGCTTCGATGAGCAGTTCTTC.

V is TRBV20-1 and J is TRBJ1-6; 10 bases match TRBD1. After removal of 0 bases from V and 7 bases from J, the junction contained 0 bases not matched to a gene. Germline CDR1 reads DFQATT; CDR2 reads SNEGSKA (reference sequence). CDR3 length equals 14 residues. The CDR3 region is CSAREGQGNSPLHF. CDR3 nucleotides: TGCAGTGCTAGAGAGGGACAGGGGAATTCACCCCTCCACTTT.

This clonotype was counted many times. The chain has TRBV19 and TRBJ1-6; 9 nucleotides match TRBD1. CDR1 LNHDA and CDR2 SQIVND come from the germline V gene (reference sequence). V gave up 2 bases and J gave up 7 bases; unmatched junction bases: 12. This CDR3 contains 18 residues. CDR3 loop: CASSIFAGGQGGNSPLHF. The CDR3 DNA sequence: TGTGCCAGTAGTATATTTGCAGGGGGACAGGGAGGAAATTCACCCCTCCACTTT. Full variable domain (missing parts from reference TRBV19 and TRBJ1-6): DGGITQSPKYLFRKEGQNVTLSCEQNLNHDAMYWYRQDPGQGLRLIYYSQIVNDFQKGDIAEGYSVSREKKESFPLTVTSAQKNPTAFYLCASSIFAGGQGGNSPLHFGNGTRLTVT.

Many counts were recorded for this clonotype. The chain uses TRBV7-9 and TRBJ1-1; 7 bases match TRBD1. Trimming removed 6 bases from V and 8 bases from J; junction bases left unmatched: 9. Germline-derived CDR1 and CDR2 are SEHNR and FQNEAQ (reference sequence). This CDR3 contains 13 residues. This chain's CDR3 is CASREGGPSEAFF. CDR3 DNA: TGTGCCAGCAGGGAAGGGGGCCCGTCGGAAGCTTTCTTT.

There are a few counts of this clonotype. In DNA form, the CDR3 reads TGTGCCAGCAGCCATTTGGGGTCCGGGGCGCTCCAAGAGACCCAGTACTTC. It codes for CASSHLGSGALQETQYF. The J gene is TRBJ2-5, the V gene TRBV7-9; either TRBD1 or TRBD2 may supply D (5 bases each). Germline V gene sequence: CDR1 SEHNR, CDR2 FQNEAQ (reference sequence). V was clipped by 5 bases and J by 1 base, with 20 bases between them. The CDR3 sequence is 17 residues long.

This clonotype was seen many times. The rearrangement uses TRBV24-1 and TRBJ2-1, with 11 bases identical to TRBD2. CDR3 length equals 15 residues. The J segment lost 4 bases and the V segment lost 6 bases, leaving 4 bases of the junction unmatched. The germline V gene encodes CDR1 KGHDR and CDR2 SFDVKD. CDR3 loop: CATSPSGRIYNEQFF. The CDR3 DNA reads as TGTGCCACCAGTCCTAGCGGGAGGATTTACAATGAGCAGTTCTTC.

The chain uses TRBV24-1 and TRBJ1-5; the D is unclear. The V end was cut by 5 bases, the J end by 0 bases, with 13 bases between. The CDR3 runs 16 residues. Germline values: CDR1 KGHDR, CDR2 SFDVKD. CDR3: CATSGAASNSNQPQHF. The CDR3 DNA reads as TGTGCCACCAGTGGTGCAGCTAGTAATAGCAATCAGCCCCAGCATTTT.

This clonotype was seen many times. As DNA, the CDR3 is TGTGCCAGCAGCTTAGGATCAGGGGGCGATGGCTACACCTTC. It specifies CASSLGSGGDGYTF. The chain links TRBV7-2 to TRBJ1-2, with 8 nucleotides matching TRBD1. The length of the CDR3 is 14 residues. J gave up 6 bases and V 1 base, and 4 bases lay outside the gene matches. The germline CDR1 and CDR2 sequences are SGHTA and FQGNSA. Together with reference TRBV7-2 and TRBJ1-2, the CDR3 gives the full variable domain: GAGVSQSPSNKVTEKGKDVELRCDPISGHTALYWYRQSLGQGLEFLIYFQGNSAPDKSGLPSDRFSAERTGGSVSTLTIQRTQQEDSAVYLCASSLGSGGDGYTFGSGTRLTVV.

The V and J genes are TRBV30 and TRBJ2-1, with TRBD2 as a possible D gene (5 bases). From germline, CDR1 is GTSNPN and CDR2 SVGIG (reference sequence). CDR3 size: 12 residues. The V end lost 0 bases, the J end lost 8 bases, and 8 bases lay between the germline ends. The CDR3 loop reads CAWSVGVHEQFF. The DNA for the CDR3 is TGTGCCTGGAGTGTCGGGGTGCATGAGCAGTTCTTC.

V gene TRBV24-1 combines with J gene TRBJ1-1; no definite D call. Germline CDR1 reads KGHDR; CDR2 reads SFDVKD. The length of the CDR3 is 16 residues. V was shortened by 3 bases and J by 0 bases, with 13 bases between the two germline ends. The CDR3 DNA sequence: TGTGCCACCAGTGATCACCTGACAAGTGTGAACACTGAAGCTTTCTTT. It is translated as CATSDHLTSVNTEAFF.

This clonotype has ten or more counts. This rearrangement joins TRBV7-8 to TRBJ2-1, with TRBD1 matching over 7 bases. Germline V lookup: CDR1 SGHVS, CDR2 FQNEAQ. CDR3 length: 16 amino acids. Unmatched junction bases numbered 7, after V lost 0 bases and J lost 5 bases. The CDR3 DNA is TGTGCCAGCAGCTTAGCATACGGGACAGTGGACAATGAGCAGTTCTTC. Its protein product is CASSLAYGTVDNEQFF.